These T cell receptor beta chains were read from a single sample in a study of blood T cell repertoires in COVID-19. Sequenced by immunoSEQ multiplex PCR; TCRdb stores in-frame clones only, minus some. The repertoire has about 190,000 clones, approximately 90% of them found once; the top ten carry approximately 4.5%. The sequenced material came from peripheral blood. The source of these receptors is a human donor in a cohort sampled during active COVID-19. Both conserved end residues are part of each CDR3.

j_gene | v_gene | CDR3aa
TRBJ2-2 | TRBV10-3 | CAIMTLDTGELFF
TRBJ1-2 | TRBV19 | CASSIGTGSSYGYTF
TRBJ2-3 | TRBV7-9 | CASSSKAGTGQYF
TRBJ1-1 | TRBV9 | CASSAESNTEAFF
TRBJ2-5 | TRBV5-5 | CASSLQGGAETQYF
TRBJ2-7 | TRBV6-5 | CASSYSIPGQYYEQYF
TRBJ1-1 | TRBV10-3 | CAIKEGPHTEAFF
TRBJ2-1 | TRBV9 | CASSVGRAVYNEQFF
TRBJ2-1 | TRBV5-8 | CATIRDREVHEQFF
TRBJ1-4 | TRBV5-5 | CASSLNRLNEKLFF
TRBJ1-1 | TRBV11-2 | CASSPRTATNTEAFF
TRBJ2-7 | TRBV19 | CASSIDSSYEQYF
TRBJ2-1 | TRBV9 | CASSESGGKTYNEQFF
TRBJ1-1 | TRBV6-5 | CASMRGPSTEAFF
TRBJ2-7 | TRBV5-1 | CASSPQGGYEQYF
TRBJ2-2 | TRBV9 | CASSVPGVGGELFF
TRBJ1-2 | TRBV6-1 | CASSEASRMNYGYTF
TRBJ1-2 | TRBV6-5 | CASSLDGTGDYGYTF
TRBJ2-5 | TRBV5-1 | CASSLGWGGPQETQYF
TRBJ1-5 | TRBV27 | CASSSRDSNQPQHF
TRBJ2-5 | TRBV5-1 | CASSGSGTATGETQYF
TRBJ2-1 | TRBV6-2/TRBV6-3 | CASSTGTRDEQFF
TRBJ1-1 | TRBV7-9 | CASSPTGGVGGTEAFF
TRBJ1-2 | TRBV28 | CASSPRTGGDNGYTF
TRBJ1-2 | TRBV3-1/TRBV3-2 | CASSQGGRVHGYTF
TRBJ2-1 | TRBV19 | CASSPGRGGRYNEQFF
TRBJ1-6 | TRBV20-1 | CSASRGRIYNSPLHF